The rows below give T cell receptor beta chains drawn from one sample of a study of cytomegalovirus exposure and HLA in healthy donors. Clones were read by immunoSEQ multiplex PCR, and TCRdb kept only the in-frame ones, dropping some. The data show roughly 110,000 clones, 71% seen once. The sample consisted of PBMCs. The receptors shown here come from a female donor in good health and CMV-seronegative. Each CDR3 is given with its conserved first and last residue. A D gene is named only where the DNA matches it firmly. The size of a clone is reported for some rows only, either as once, few or many, or as a class for expanded clones.

V: TRBV7-9
size: NA
J: TRBJ2-1
D: NA
CDR3: CASSFLGDIGNEQFF
DNA: TGTGCCAGCAGCTTTTTGGGGGACATCGGCAATGAGCAGTTCTTC

V: TRBV27
size: NA
J: TRBJ2-5
D: TRBD2
CDR3: CASSLMAGVGETQYF
DNA: TGTGCCAGCAGTTTAATGGCGGGAGTTGGAGAGACCCAGTACTTC

V: TRBV27
size: NA
J: TRBJ2-7
D: TRBD2
CDR3: CASSQLGGTSGQYF
DNA: TGTGCCAGCAGCCAACTCGGAGGGACTAGCGGGCAGTACTTC

V: TRBV29-1
size: NA
J: TRBJ2-1
D: TRBD1
CDR3: CSVWTGGNEQFF
DNA: TGCAGCGTGTGGACAGGAGGCAATGAGCAGTTCTTC

V: TRBV7-9
size: NA
J: TRBJ2-1
D: TRBD1
CDR3: CASSQPQGTGEQFF
DNA: TGTGCCAGCAGCCAACCACAGGGGACGGGTGAGCAGTTCTTC

V: TRBV6-5
size: NA
J: TRBJ2-7
D: NA
CDR3: CASSYRPSREQYF
DNA: TGTGCCAGCAGTTACCGCCCTTCCAGGGAGCAGTACTTC

V: TRBV28
size: NA
J: TRBJ2-1
D: TRBD2
CDR3: CASSPSKREFYNEQFF
DNA: TGTGCCAGCAGCCCCTCTAAGCGGGAGTTTTACAATGAGCAGTTCTTC

V: TRBV7-8
size: NA
J: TRBJ1-1
D: NA
CDR3: CASSLQGDTEAFF
DNA: TGTGCCAGCAGCCTTCAGGGTGACACTGAAGCTTTCTTT

V: TRBV7-2
size: few
J: TRBJ2-5
D: TRBD2
CDR3: CASSPLGLPGGAETQYF
DNA: TGTGCCAGCAGCCCCCTGGGACTACCGGGGGGTGCAGAGACCCAGTACTTC

V: TRBV10-3
size: NA
J: TRBJ2-1
D: TRBD2
CDR3: CAISAAGTSGSNEQFF
DNA: TGTGCCATCAGTGCGGCCGGGACTAGCGGGAGCAATGAGCAGTTCTTC

V: TRBV13
size: NA
J: TRBJ1-4
D: NA
CDR3: CASSPLGGKLFF
DNA: TGTGCCAGCAGCCCCCTCGGAGGAAAACTGTTTTTT

V: TRBV5-8
size: NA
J: TRBJ2-1
D: NA
CDR3: CASSLDLAYNEQFF
DNA: TGTGCCAGCAGCTTGGATCTAGCCTACAATGAGCAGTTCTTC

V: TRBV4-2
size: few
J: TRBJ1-4
D: NA
CDR3: CATRREEATNEKLFF
DNA: TGTGCCACCCGGCGGGAGGAGGCAACTAATGAAAAACTGTTTTTT

V: TRBV7-2
size: NA
J: TRBJ2-5
D: TRBD2
CDR3: CASSFTSGTETQYF
DNA: TGTGCCAGCAGCTTCACTAGCGGGACGGAGACCCAGTACTTC

V: TRBV27
size: NA
J: TRBJ2-3
D: TRBD2
CDR3: CASSLLGGGYTDTQYF
DNA: TGTGCCAGCAGTCTTCTCGGGGGGGGGTACACAGATACGCAGTATTTT

V: TRBV5-6
size: NA
J: TRBJ2-1
D: TRBD2
CDR3: CASSPGGLFSYNEQFF
DNA: TGTGCCAGCAGCCCGGGGGGGCTTTTCTCCTACAATGAGCAGTTCTTC

V: TRBV5-6
size: NA
J: TRBJ2-7
D: NA
CDR3: CASSRLGAGGDEQYF
DNA: TGTGCCAGCAGCCGGCTCGGGGCAGGCGGGGACGAGCAGTACTTC

V: TRBV10-1
size: NA
J: TRBJ1-5
D: NA
CDR3: CASSVSGNQPQHF
DNA: TGCGCCAGCAGTGTATCGGGCAATCAGCCCCAGCATTTT

V: TRBV5-4
size: few
J: TRBJ1-4
D: NA
CDR3: CASSLASRSANEKLFF
DNA: TGTGCCAGCAGCTTGGCGTCCCGGTCGGCTAATGAAAAACTGTTTTTT

V: TRBV6-5
size: NA
J: TRBJ1-2
D: NA
CDR3: CASVGGLGRGYTF
DNA: TGTGCCAGCGTTGGAGGTTTAGGAAGGGGCTACACCTTC

V: TRBV29-1
size: NA
J: TRBJ2-1
D: TRBD2
CDR3: CSGLFWEGVNEQFF
DNA: TGCAGCGGGCTGTTTTGGGAGGGAGTAAATGAGCAGTTCTTC

V: TRBV5-1
size: NA
J: TRBJ2-7
D: NA
CDR3: CASSLGGLREHYSYEQYF
DNA: TGCGCCAGCAGCTTAGGGGGACTACGTGAACACTACTCCTACGAGCAGTACTTC

V: TRBV6-1
size: NA
J: TRBJ2-4
D: NA
CDR3: CASSGVEDIQYF
DNA: TGTGCCAGCAGTGGCGTAGAGGACATTCAGTACTTC

V: TRBV19
size: NA
J: TRBJ2-7
D: NA
CDR3: CASSLSSRGLRSF
DNA: TGTGCCAGTAGTCTCTCTTCTAGGGGTTTGAGAAGCTTC

V: TRBV2
size: NA
J: TRBJ1-1
D: NA
CDR3: CASSLREDGEAFF
DNA: TGTGCCAGCAGCCTGAGGGAGGACGGTGAAGCTTTCTTT

V: TRBV7-9
size: NA
J: TRBJ2-2
D: NA
CDR3: CASSLGSASNTGELFF
DNA: TGTGCCAGCAGCTTAGGTAGCGCCTCGAACACCGGGGAGCTGTTTTTT

V: TRBV27
size: NA
J: TRBJ1-1
D: NA
CDR3: CASSSLLNTEAFF
DNA: TGTGCCAGCAGTTCACTCCTGAACACTGAAGCTTTCTTT

V: TRBV19
size: NA
J: TRBJ2-3
D: TRBD2
CDR3: CASSTLPEGGYTDTQYF
DNA: TGTGCCAGTAGTACCCTCCCCGAGGGAGGGTACACAGATACGCAGTATTTT

V: TRBV19
size: once
J: TRBJ2-7
D: NA
CDR3: CASSPQGYEQYF
DNA: TGTGCCAGTAGCCCTCAGGGTTACGAGCAGTACTTC

V: TRBV7-8
size: NA
J: TRBJ1-1
D: TRBD1
CDR3: CASSLGWSGGTEAFF
DNA: TGTGCCAGCAGCTTAGGATGGTCAGGGGGAACTGAAGCTTTCTTT

V: TRBV5-1
size: once
J: TRBJ2-5
D: TRBD1
CDR3: CASSLSSGGRETQYF
DNA: TGCGCCAGCAGCTTGTCGTCAGGGGGCCGGGAGACCCAGTACTTC

V: TRBV6-6
size: few
J: TRBJ1-5
D: NA
CDR3: CASSLIAGNQPQHF
DNA: TGTGCCAGCAGTCTCATCGCCGGGAATCAGCCCCAGCATTTT

V: TRBV13
size: NA
J: TRBJ2-1
D: TRBD2
CDR3: CASSSDDPGLAGGNEQFF
DNA: TGTGCCAGCAGCTCAGATGATCCGGGACTAGCGGGAGGCAATGAGCAGTTCTTC

V: TRBV5-1
size: NA
J: TRBJ2-3
D: NA
CDR3: CASSLGQLRTSDVMATDTQYF
DNA: TGCGCCAGCAGCCTAGGACAGTTACGGACTAGTGACGTCATGGCCACAGATACGCAGTATTTT

V: TRBV7-9
size: NA
J: TRBJ2-5
D: NA
CDR3: CASSLSGLLETQYF
DNA: TGTGCCAGCAGCTTATCGGGGTTGTTAGAGACCCAGTACTTC

V: TRBV2
size: NA
J: TRBJ1-2
D: TRBD1
CDR3: CASRFGQGKTSTGYGYTF
DNA: TGTGCCAGCAGGTTCGGACAGGGGAAGACCTCTACGGGCTATGGCTACACCTTC

V: TRBV18
size: NA
J: TRBJ2-4
D: TRBD2
CDR3: CASSPTTSGTNIQYF
DNA: TGTGCCAGCTCACCAACAACTAGCGGGACGAACATTCAGTACTTC

V: TRBV5-1
size: NA
J: TRBJ1-1
D: NA
CDR3: CASSWGTTNTEAFF
DNA: TGCGCCAGCAGCTGGGGGACAACGAACACTGAAGCTTTCTTT

V: TRBV5-4
size: few
J: TRBJ1-1
D: NA
CDR3: CASSSQGNTEAFF
DNA: TGTGCCAGCAGCTCACAGGGGAACACTGAAGCTTTCTTT